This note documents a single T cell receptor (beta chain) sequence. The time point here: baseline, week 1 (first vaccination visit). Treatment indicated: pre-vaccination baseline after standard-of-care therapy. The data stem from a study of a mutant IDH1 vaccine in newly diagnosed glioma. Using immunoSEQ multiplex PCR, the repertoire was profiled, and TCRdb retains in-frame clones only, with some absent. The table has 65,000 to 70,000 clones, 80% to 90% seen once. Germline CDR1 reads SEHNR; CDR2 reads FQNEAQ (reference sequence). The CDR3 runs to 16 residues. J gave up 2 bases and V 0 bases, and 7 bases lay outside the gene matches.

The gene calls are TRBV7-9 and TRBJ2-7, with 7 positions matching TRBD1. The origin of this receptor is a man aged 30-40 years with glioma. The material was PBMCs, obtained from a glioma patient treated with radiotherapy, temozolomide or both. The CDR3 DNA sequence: TGTGCCAGCAGCTTAGCTCCCGGGACAGCCACCTACGAGCAGTACTTC. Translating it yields CASSLAPGTATYEQYF. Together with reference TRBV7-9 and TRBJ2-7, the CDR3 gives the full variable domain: DTGVSQNPRHKITKRGQNVTFRCDPISEHNRLYWYRQTLGQGPEFLTYFQNEAQLEKSRLLSDRFSAERPKGSFSTLEIQRTEQGDSAMYLCASSLAPGTATYEQYFGPGTRLTVT.